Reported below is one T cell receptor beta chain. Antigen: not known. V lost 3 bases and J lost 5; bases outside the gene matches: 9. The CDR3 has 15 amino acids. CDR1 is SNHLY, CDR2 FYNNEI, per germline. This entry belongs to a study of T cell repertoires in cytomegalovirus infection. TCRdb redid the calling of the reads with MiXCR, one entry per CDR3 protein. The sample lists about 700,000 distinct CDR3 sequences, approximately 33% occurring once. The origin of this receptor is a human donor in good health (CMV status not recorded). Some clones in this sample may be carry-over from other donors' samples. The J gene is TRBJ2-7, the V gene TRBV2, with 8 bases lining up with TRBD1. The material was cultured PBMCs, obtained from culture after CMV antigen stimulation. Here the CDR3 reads CASSDTTGGRDEQYF. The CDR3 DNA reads TGTGCCAGCAGTGATACCACAGGGGGGCGGGACGAGCAGTACTTC.